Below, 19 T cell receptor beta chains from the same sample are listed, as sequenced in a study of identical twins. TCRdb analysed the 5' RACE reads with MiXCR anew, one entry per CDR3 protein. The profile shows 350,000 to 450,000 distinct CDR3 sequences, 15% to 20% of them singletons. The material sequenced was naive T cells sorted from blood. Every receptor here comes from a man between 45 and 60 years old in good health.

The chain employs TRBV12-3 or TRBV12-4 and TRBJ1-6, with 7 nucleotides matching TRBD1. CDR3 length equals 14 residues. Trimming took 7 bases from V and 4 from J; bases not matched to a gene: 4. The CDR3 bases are TGTGCCAGCACCCACAGGGGTTATAATTCACCCCTCCACTTT. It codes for CASTHRGYNSPLHF.

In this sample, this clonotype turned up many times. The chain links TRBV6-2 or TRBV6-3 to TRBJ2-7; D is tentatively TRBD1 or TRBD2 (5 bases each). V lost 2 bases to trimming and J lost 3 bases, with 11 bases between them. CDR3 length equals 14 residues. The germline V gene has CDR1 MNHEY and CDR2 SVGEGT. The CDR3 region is CASSYGGLFYEQYF. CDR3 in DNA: TGTGCCAGCAGTTACGGGGGTCTATTCTACGAGCAGTACTTC.

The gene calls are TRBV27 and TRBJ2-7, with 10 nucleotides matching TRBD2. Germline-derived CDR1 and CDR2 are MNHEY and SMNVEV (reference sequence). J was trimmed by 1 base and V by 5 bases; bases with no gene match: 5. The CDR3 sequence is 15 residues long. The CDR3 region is CASSLLSGRSYEQYF. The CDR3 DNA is TGTGCCAGCAGTCTGCTTAGCGGGAGGTCCTACGAGCAGTACTTC.

The CDR3 DNA is TGCAGTGCTAGACCTGCAATCGGGAGGCCATTGACAGATACGCAGTATTTT. Protein product: CSARPAIGRPLTDTQYF. The V gene is TRBV20-1, the J gene TRBJ2-3; 7 positions match TRBD2. V was clipped by 2 bases and J by 3 bases; unmatched bases: 14. The CDR3 totals 17 residues. In germline, CDR1 is DFQATT, CDR2 SNEGSKA (reference sequence).

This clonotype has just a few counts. For the CDR3, the DNA is TGTGCCAGCAGTTTTGGGGGACGGCTTGGAGCGGGAGGTCGGTACGAGCAGTACTTC. Amino acid sequence: CASSFGGRLGAGGRYEQYF. The V call is TRBV12-3 or TRBV12-4, the J call TRBJ2-7; 9 bases are shared with TRBD2. V dropped 3 bases and J dropped 4; count of bases not matched to a gene: 19. This CDR3 region has 19 residues.

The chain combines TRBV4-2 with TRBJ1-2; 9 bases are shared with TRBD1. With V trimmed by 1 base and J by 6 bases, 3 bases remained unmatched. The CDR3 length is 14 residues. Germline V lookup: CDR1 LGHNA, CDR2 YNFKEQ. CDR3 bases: TGTGCCAGCAGCCAAGGCCGGACAGGGGATGGCTACACCTTC. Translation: CASSQGRTGDGYTF.

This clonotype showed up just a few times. CDR3 region: CASSLGGRSGYTF. The CDR3 nucleotides are TGCGCCAGCAGCTTGGGTGGGAGAAGTGGCTACACCTTC. This rearrangement joins TRBV5-1 to TRBJ1-2, with D unresolved. The germline gives CDR1 SGHRS, CDR2 YFSETQ. V was trimmed by 0 bases and J by 7 bases, leaving 10 bases between them. CDR3 size: 13 residues.

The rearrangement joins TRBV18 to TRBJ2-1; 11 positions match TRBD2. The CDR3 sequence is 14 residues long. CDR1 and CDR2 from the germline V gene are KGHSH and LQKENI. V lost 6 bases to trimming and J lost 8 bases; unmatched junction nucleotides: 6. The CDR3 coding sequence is TGTGCCAGCTCCAGTAGCGGGGGGGCAGATGAGCAGTTCTTC. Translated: CASSSSGGADEQFF.

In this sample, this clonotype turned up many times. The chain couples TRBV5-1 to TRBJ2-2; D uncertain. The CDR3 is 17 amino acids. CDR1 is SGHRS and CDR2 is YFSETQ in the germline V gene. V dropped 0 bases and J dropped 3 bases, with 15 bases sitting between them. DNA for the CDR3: TGCGCCAGCAGCTTGGTACATTTTGGCAAATACACCGGGGAGCTGTTTTTT. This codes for CASSLVHFGKYTGELFF.

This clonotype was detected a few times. CDR3 bases: TGTGCCAGCAGTTTTATTGGCGGGGCCAGGGTAGAGACCCAGTACTTC. This encodes CASSFIGGARVETQYF. The chain recombines TRBV27 with TRBJ2-5, with a possible D match to TRBD2 (6 bases). Germline-derived CDR1 and CDR2 are MNHEY and SMNVEV (reference sequence). The length of the CDR3 is 16 residues. V lost 3 bases and J lost 4, with 18 bases in between.

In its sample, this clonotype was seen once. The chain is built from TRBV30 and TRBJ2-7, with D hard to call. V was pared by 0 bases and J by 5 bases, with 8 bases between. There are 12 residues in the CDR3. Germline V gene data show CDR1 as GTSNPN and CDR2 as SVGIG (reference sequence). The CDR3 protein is CAWSVWVHEQYF. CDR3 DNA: TGTGCCTGGAGTGTATGGGTACACGAGCAGTACTTC.

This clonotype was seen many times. CDR3 in amino acids: CASSPRGTELATEAFF. The DNA for the CDR3 is TGTGCCAGCAGTCCCCGCGGGACAGAACTGGCCACTGAAGCTTTCTTT. V gene TRBV6-1 combines with J gene TRBJ1-1; TRBD1 aligns across 7 bases. The junction had 13 bases not matched to a gene; V was cut back by 5 bases and J by 4 bases. The germline V gene has CDR1 MNHNS and CDR2 SASEGT. The CDR3 consists of 16 residues.

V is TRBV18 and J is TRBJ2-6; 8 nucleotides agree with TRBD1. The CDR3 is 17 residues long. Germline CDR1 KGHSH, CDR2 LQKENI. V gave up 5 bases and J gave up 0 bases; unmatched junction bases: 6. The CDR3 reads CASSTDREISGANVLTF. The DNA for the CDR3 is TGTGCCAGCTCAACGGACAGGGAAATCTCTGGGGCCAACGTCCTGACTTTC.

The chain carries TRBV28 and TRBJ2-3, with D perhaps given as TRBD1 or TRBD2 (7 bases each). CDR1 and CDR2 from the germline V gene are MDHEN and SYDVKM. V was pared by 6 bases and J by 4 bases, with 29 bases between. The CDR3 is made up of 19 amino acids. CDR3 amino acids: CASSPFWEGAKGRADTQYF. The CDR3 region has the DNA TGTGCCAGCAGCCCCTTCTGGGAGGGGGCGAAGGGGCGGGCAGATACGCAGTATTTT.

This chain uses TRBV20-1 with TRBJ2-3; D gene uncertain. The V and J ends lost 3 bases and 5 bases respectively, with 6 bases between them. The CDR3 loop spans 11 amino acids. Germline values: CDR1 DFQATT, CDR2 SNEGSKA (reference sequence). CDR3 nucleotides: TGCAGTGCTAGGTTTGGAGATACGCAGTATTTT. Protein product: CSARFGDTQYF.

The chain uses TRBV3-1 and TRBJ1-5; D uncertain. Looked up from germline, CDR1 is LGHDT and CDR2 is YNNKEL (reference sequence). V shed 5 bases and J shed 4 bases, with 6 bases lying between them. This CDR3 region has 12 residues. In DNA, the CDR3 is TGTGCCAGCAGCAATCAAAATCAGCCCCAGCATTTT. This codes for CASSNQNQPQHF.

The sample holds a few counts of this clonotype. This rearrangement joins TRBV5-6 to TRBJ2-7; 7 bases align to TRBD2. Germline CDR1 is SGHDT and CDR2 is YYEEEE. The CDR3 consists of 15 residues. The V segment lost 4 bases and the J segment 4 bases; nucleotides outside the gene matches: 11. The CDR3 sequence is CASSPTHGRLYEQYF. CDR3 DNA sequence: TGTGCCAGCAGCCCGACCCACGGGAGGTTGTACGAGCAGTACTTC.

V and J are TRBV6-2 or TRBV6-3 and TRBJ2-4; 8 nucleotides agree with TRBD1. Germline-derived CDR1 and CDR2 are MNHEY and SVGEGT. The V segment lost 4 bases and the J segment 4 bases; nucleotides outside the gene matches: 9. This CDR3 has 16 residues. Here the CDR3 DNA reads TGTGCCAGCAGTTCTCCACCCCGGGACAGGAAAAACATTCAGTACTTC. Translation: CASSSPPRDRKNIQYF.

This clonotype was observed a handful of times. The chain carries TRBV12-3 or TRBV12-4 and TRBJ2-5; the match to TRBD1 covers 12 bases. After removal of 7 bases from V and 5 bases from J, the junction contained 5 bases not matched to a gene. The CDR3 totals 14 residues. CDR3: CASIRDRGPETQYF. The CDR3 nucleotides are TGTGCCAGCATCCGGGACAGGGGGCCCGAGACCCAGTACTTC.